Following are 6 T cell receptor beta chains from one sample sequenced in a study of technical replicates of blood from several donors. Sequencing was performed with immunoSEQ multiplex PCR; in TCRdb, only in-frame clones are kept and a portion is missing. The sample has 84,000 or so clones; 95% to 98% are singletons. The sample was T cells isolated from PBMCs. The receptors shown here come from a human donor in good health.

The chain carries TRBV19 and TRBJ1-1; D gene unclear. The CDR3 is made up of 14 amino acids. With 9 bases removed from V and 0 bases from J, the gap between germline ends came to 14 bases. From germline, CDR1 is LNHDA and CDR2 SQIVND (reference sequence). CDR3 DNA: TGTGCCAGCCAGACGGGTTTCGTGAACACTGAAGCTTTCTTT. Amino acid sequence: CASQTGFVNTEAFF.

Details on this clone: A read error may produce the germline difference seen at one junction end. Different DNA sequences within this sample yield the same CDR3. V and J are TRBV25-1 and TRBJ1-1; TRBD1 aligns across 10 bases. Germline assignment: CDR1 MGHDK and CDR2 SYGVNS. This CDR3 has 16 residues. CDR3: CASSRQGAGRNTEAFF. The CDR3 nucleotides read TGTGCCAGCAGTCGACAGGGGGCAGGGAGAAACACTGAGGCTTTCTTT.

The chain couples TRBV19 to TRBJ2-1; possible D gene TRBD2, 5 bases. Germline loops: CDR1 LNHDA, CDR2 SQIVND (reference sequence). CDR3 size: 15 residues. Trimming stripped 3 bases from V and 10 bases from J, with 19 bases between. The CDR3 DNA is TGTGCCAGTAGTATCCTAGTCTCTTCGGGGAACGAGCAGTTCTTC. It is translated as CASSILVSSGNEQFF.

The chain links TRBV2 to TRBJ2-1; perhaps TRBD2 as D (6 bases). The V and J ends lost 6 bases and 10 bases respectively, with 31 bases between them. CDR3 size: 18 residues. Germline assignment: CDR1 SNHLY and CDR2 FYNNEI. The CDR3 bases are TGTGCCAGCAGGGGTGGGGCGGCTCGGGAGTCGGGTAGGTACGAGCAGTTCTTC. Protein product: CASRGGAARESGRYEQFF.

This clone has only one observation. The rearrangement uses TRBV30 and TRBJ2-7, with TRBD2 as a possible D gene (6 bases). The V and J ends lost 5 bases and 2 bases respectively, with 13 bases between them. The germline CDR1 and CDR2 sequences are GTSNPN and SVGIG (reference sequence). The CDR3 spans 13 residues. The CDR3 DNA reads TGTGCCTGGGGGGACTTTTATCCCTACGAGCAGTACTTC. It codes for CAWGDFYPYEQYF.

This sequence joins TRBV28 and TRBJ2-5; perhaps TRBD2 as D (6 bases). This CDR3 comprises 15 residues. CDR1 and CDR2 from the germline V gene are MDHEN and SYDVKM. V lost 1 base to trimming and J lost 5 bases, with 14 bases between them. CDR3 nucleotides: TGTGCCAGCAGTTTATTCCCCCCAAGCGGGGAGACCCAGTACTTC. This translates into CASSLFPPSGETQYF.